These 18 T cell receptor beta chains were sequenced from one sample in a study of T-cell memory formation after mild COVID-19. TCRdb used MiXCR to reprocess the 5' RACE reads, holding one entry per CDR3 protein. The profile shows 150,000 to 200,000 distinct CDR3 sequences, roughly 31% of them singletons. Sequenced sample: PBMCs or a T cell subset sorted from them (not recorded which). Receptor source: an adult woman who had mild COVID-19 (a few samples of this study predate the infection). Cell type and time point are not known.

The V and J genes are TRBV5-1 and TRBJ1-2; weak D call: TRBD1 (6 bases). The CDR3 consists of 15 residues. V was clipped by 0 bases and J by 4 bases, with 13 bases between them. Germline values: CDR1 SGHRS, CDR2 YFSETQ. CDR3 DNA sequence: TGCGCCAGCAGCTTGGAGGCAGGGGTAGGCTATGGCTACACCTTC. Translated: CASSLEAGVGYGYTF. The variable domain in full, completed from reference TRBV5-1 and TRBJ1-2, reads KAGVTQTPRYLIKTRGQQVTLSCSPISGHRSVSWYQQTPGQGLQFLFEYFSETQRNKGNFPGRFSGRQFSNSRSEMNVSTLELGDSALYLCASSLEAGVGYGYTFGSGTRLTVV.

This clonotype was counted a few times. J is TRBJ1-5 and V is TRBV19; D remains ambiguous. Between the trimmed V and J ends, which lost 0 bases and 0 bases, there was a span of 15 bases. This CDR3 is 18 amino acids long. Germline lookup yields CDR1 LNHDA and CDR2 SQIVND (reference sequence). The CDR3 DNA follows: TGTGCCAGTAGTATAGAGCTCGCGGGCGCGCGTAGCAATCAGCCCCAGCATTTT. Protein: CASSIELAGARSNQPQHF.

The chain links TRBV7-2 to TRBJ1-6; D is unclear. The CDR3 consists of 15 residues. Germline-derived CDR1 and CDR2 are SGHTA and FQGNSA. The V end was cut by 5 bases, the J end by 7 bases, with 15 bases between. In nucleotides, the CDR3 is TGTGCCAGCAGCCCCTTGAGGGTAGTCAATTCACCCCTCCACTTT. Protein sequence: CASSPLRVVNSPLHF. The variable domain in full, with the rest retrieved from reference TRBV7-2 and TRBJ1-6, is GAGVSQSPSNKVTEKGKDVELRCDPISGHTALYWYRQSLGQGLEFLIYFQGNSAPDKSGLPSDRFSAERTGGSVSTLTIQRTQQEDSAVYLCASSPLRVVNSPLHFGNGTRLTVT.

V gene TRBV12-3 or TRBV12-4 combines with J gene TRBJ2-2; D may correspond to TRBD1 or TRBD2 (6 bases each). Trimming pared 7 bases from V and 3 bases from J, leaving 15 bases between. This CDR3 comprises 15 residues. CDR3 loop: CASTLGGGHTGELFF. Written as DNA, the CDR3 is TGTGCCAGCACCCTAGGGGGAGGACACACCGGGGAGCTGTTTTTT.

The genes are TRBV7-2 and TRBJ2-1, with TRBD2 matching over 9 bases. This CDR3 region has 15 residues. V trimming: 1 base; J trimming: 6 bases; junction bases outside the gene matches: 4. Germline V lookup: CDR1 SGHTA, CDR2 FQGNSA. The CDR3 DNA reads as TGTGCCAGCAGCTTAGAGAGAGCGGGGGGCAATGAGCAGTTCTTC. This encodes CASSLERAGGNEQFF.

CDR3 coding DNA: TGTGCCAGCAGCTTGGCTCCGCCTTCTACAGGGGTCGACACCGGGGAGCTGTTTTTT. Translation: CASSLAPPSTGVDTGELFF. V and J are TRBV5-5 and TRBJ2-2, with 7 nucleotides matching TRBD1. The germline V gene has CDR1 SGHKS and CDR2 YYEKEE (reference sequence). Trimming cost V 0 bases and J 3 bases; bases outside gene matches: 14. This CDR3 is 19 amino acids long.

The chain combines TRBV6-5 with TRBJ2-3; the D gene is possibly TRBD2 (5 bases). V lost 6 bases and J 2 bases, leaving 9 bases between the germline ends. The germline gives CDR1 MNHEY, CDR2 SVGAGI. The CDR3 has 13 residues. This CDR3 is CASRRVYTDTQYF. CDR3 sequence (DNA): TGTGCCAGCAGGCGGGTATACACAGATACGCAGTATTTT.

The chain joins TRBV3-1 to TRBJ2-1; TRBD1 agrees at 8 bases. After removal of 0 bases from V and 2 bases from J, the junction contained 3 bases not matched to a gene. This CDR3 is built from 16 residues. Looked up from germline, CDR1 is LGHDT and CDR2 is YNNKEL (reference sequence). CDR3: CASSQDVGQAYNEQFF. The CDR3 nucleotides read TGTGCCAGCAGCCAAGATGTGGGACAGGCCTACAATGAGCAGTTCTTC.

This clonotype has a handful of counts. This chain links TRBV18 with TRBJ2-7; 8 bases match TRBD1. Germline values: CDR1 KGHSH, CDR2 LQKENI. CDR3 length: 15 residues. V shed 3 bases, J shed 0 bases, and the junction held 4 bases outside the gene matches. This chain's CDR3 is CASSPRTGNSYEQYF. The CDR3, as DNA: TGTGCCAGCTCACCCCGGACAGGGAACTCCTACGAGCAGTACTTC.

The chain recombines TRBV12-3 or TRBV12-4 with TRBJ2-7, with 7 nucleotides matching TRBD2. V gave up 5 bases and J gave up 5 bases; unmatched junction bases: 12. The CDR3 is made up of 15 amino acids. CDR3 in amino acids: CASSPLGRRADEQYF. For the CDR3, the DNA is TGTGCCAGCAGTCCCCTCGGGAGGAGGGCTGACGAGCAGTACTTC.

This chain links TRBV12-3 or TRBV12-4 with TRBJ1-1; maybe TRBD1 (6 bases). CDR3 length: 12 residues. V dropped 6 bases and J dropped 8 bases, with 13 bases sitting between them. The CDR3 bases are TGTGCCAGCAGAACTACGGGGACAGAAGCTTTCTTT. Its translation: CASRTTGTEAFF.

The chain employs TRBV15 and TRBJ1-2, with D perhaps matching TRBD1 (5 bases). The CDR3 has 14 amino acids. Trimming pared 5 bases from V and 4 bases from J, leaving 14 bases between. CDR1 and CDR2 (germline): LNHNV, YYDKDF (reference sequence). The DNA for the CDR3 is TGTGCCACCAGCGACAGTGACAGCCCCTATGGCTACACCTTC. Its translation is CATSDSDSPYGYTF. Filled out from reference TRBV15 and TRBJ1-2, the complete variable domain reads DAMVIQNPRYQVTQFGKPVTLSCSQTLNHNVMYWYQQKSSQAPKLLFHYYDKDFNNEADTPDNFQSRRPNTSFCFLDIRSPGLGDTAMYLCATSDSDSPYGYTFGSGTRLTVV.

The rearrangement uses TRBV5-6 and TRBJ1-6; the D gene is possibly TRBD1 (5 bases). The germline V and J ends were trimmed by 4 bases and 10 bases, with 9 bases remaining between them. Germline V gene lookup returns CDR1 SGHDT and CDR2 YYEEEE. This CDR3 comprises 12 residues. The CDR3 protein is CASSGRGSPLHF. The DNA of the CDR3 is TGTGCCAGCAGCGGTAGGGGCTCACCCCTCCACTTT.

This rearrangement joins TRBV3-1 to TRBJ2-7; TRBD2 aligns across 10 bases. CDR3 length: 18 residues. Looked up from germline, CDR1 is LGHDT and CDR2 is YNNKEL (reference sequence). V lost 4 bases and J lost 0; bases outside the gene matches: 12. In DNA form, the CDR3 reads TGTGCCAGCAGCCTAAGGTGGGCTAGCGGGAGTGGCTCCTACGAGCAGTACTTC. Translated: CASSLRWASGSGSYEQYF.

This chain links TRBV14 with TRBJ1-2; no definite D call. Trimming took off 0 bases at V and 3 bases at J, with 11 bases between the two ends. The CDR3 extends over 15 amino acids. Germline V lookup: CDR1 SGHDN, CDR2 FVKESK. The CDR3 DNA is TGTGCCAGCAGCCAAGATGGTGCAGCCTACTATGGCTACACCTTC. Its translation is CASSQDGAAYYGYTF.

This clonotype has only a few counts. The genes are TRBV18 and TRBJ1-2; TRBD1 is a possible D gene (6 bases). V was clipped by 2 bases and J by 1 base, with 11 bases between them. CDR3 length equals 15 residues. The germline V gene has CDR1 KGHSH and CDR2 LQKENI. CDR3 bases: TGTGCCAGCTCACCAGAGACAGGACATAACTATGGCTACACCTTC. It codes for CASSPETGHNYGYTF.

This clonotype was observed a few times. The rearrangement links TRBV7-8 to TRBJ2-7; TRBD1 matches 10 bases. J lost 3 bases, V lost 5 bases, and 4 bases had no gene match. Germline CDR1 reads SGHVS; CDR2 reads FQNEAQ. CDR3 length: 14 residues. CDR3 coding DNA: TGTGCCAGCAGCCACCGGACAGGGGGCTACGAGCAGTACTTC. The encoded protein is CASSHRTGGYEQYF.

This clonotype was seen a few times. This chain links TRBV7-9 with TRBJ2-3; 11 bases match TRBD2. J was trimmed by 2 bases and V by 5 bases; bases with no gene match: 6. The CDR3 length is 16 residues. CDR1 and CDR2 from the germline V gene are SEHNR and FQNEAQ (reference sequence). CDR3 sequence reads: CASSLLAGGYTDTQYF. The CDR3 DNA sequence: TGTGCCAGCAGCCTGCTAGCGGGGGGATACACAGATACGCAGTATTTT.